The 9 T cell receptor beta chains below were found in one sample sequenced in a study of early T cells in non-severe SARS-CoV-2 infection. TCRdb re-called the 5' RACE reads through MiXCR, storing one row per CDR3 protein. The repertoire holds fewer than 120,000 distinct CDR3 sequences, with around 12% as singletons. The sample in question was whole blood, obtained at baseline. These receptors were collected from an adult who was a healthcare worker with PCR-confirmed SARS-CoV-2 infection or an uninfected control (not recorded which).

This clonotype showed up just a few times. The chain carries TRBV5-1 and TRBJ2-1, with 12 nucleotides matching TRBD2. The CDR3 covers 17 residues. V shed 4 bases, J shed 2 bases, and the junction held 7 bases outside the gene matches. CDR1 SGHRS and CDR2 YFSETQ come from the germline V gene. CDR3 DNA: TGCGCCAGCAGCCCCGGACTAGCGGGGCCCACCTACAATGAGCAGTTCTTC. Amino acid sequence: CASSPGLAGPTYNEQFF.

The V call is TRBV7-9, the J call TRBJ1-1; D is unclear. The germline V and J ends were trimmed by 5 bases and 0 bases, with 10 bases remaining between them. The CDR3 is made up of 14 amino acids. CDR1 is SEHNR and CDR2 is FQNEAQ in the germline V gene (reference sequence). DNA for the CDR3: TGTGCCAGCAGCCAACCCTCAGTGAACACTGAAGCTTTCTTT. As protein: CASSQPSVNTEAFF.

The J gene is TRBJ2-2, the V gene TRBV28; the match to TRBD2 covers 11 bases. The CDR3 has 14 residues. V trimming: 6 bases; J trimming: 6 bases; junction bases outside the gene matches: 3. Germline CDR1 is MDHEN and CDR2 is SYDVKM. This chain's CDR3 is CASRLAGAAGELFF. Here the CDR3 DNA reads TGTGCCAGCAGACTAGCGGGGGCGGCCGGGGAGCTGTTTTTT.

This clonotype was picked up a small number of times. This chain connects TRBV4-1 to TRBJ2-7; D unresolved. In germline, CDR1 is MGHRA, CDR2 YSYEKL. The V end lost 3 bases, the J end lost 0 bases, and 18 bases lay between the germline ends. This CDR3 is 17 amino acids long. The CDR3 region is CASSHPSAGPVSYEQYF. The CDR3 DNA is TGCGCCAGCAGCCATCCATCGGCAGGACCCGTCTCCTACGAGCAGTACTTC.

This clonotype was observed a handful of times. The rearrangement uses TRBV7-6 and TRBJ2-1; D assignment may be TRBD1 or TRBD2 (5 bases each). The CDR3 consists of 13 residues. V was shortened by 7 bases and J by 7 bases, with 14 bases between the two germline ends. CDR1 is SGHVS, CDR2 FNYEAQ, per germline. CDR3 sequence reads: CASTPGRLNEQFF. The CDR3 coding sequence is TGTGCCAGCACCCCGGGGCGCCTAAATGAGCAGTTCTTC. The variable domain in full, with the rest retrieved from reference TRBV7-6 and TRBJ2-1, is GAGVSQSPRYKVTKRGQDVALRCDPISGHVSLYWYRQALGQGPEFLTYFNYEAQQDKSGLPNDRFSAERPEGSISTLTIQRTEQRDSAMYRCASTPGRLNEQFFGPGTRLTVL.

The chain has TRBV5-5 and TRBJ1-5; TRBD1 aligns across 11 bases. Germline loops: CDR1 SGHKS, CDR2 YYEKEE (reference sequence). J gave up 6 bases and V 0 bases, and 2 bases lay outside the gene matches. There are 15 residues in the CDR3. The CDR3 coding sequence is TGTGCCAGCAGCTTGGACGGGACAGGGGGTCAGCCCCAGCATTTT. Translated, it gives CASSLDGTGGQPQHF.

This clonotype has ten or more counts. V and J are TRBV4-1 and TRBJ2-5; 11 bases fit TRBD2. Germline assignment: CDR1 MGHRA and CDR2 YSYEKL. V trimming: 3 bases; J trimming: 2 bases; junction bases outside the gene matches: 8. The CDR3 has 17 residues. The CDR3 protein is CASSQLSGRAGQETQYF. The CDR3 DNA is TGCGCCAGCAGCCAGCTTAGCGGGAGGGCCGGGCAAGAGACCCAGTACTTC.

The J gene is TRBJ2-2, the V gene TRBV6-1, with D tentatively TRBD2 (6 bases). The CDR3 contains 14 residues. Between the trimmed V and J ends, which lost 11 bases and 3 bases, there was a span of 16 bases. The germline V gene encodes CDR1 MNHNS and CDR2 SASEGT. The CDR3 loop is CAGNRGTYTGELFF. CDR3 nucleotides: TGTGCCGGCAACCGGGGGACCTACACCGGGGAGCTGTTTTTT.

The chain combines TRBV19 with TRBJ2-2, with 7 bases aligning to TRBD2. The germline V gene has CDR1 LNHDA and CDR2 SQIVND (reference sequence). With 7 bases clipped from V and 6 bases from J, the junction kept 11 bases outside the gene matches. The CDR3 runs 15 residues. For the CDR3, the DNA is TGTGCCAGTACCCTACTAGCGAGCAACCCCGGGGAGCTGTTTTTT. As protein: CASTLLASNPGELFF.